Listed below are T cell receptor beta chains from one sample, sequenced in a study of post-analysis software for immune sequencing data. Each CDR3 protein gets one entry after TCRdb re-called the PCR reads with MiXCR. This table holds more than 500,000 distinct CDR3 sequences, around a third found once. Sequencing used blood. These receptors were obtained from a girl aged 2-17 years with multiple sclerosis. CDR3s include the opening cysteine and the closing phenylalanine or tryptophan. The D gene is left open where the match is weak. Where a row states a size, it is once, few, many or the class of an expanded clone; other rows omit it.

TRBV2	few	TRBJ2-5	NA	CAGTLGTLKETQYF	TGTGCCGGGACCCTTGGGACACTAAAAGAGACCCAGTACTTC
TRBV5-1	NA	TRBJ1-1	NA	CASSLKTMGEAFF	TGCGCCAGCAGCTTGAAGACAATGGGTGAAGCTTTCTTT
TRBV6-1	few	TRBJ1-5	NA	CASSGSGTYSNQPQHF	TGTGCCAGCAGTGGGTCGGGGACCTATAGCAATCAGCCCCAGCATTTT
TRBV29-1	NA	TRBJ2-3	TRBD2	CSVPKRGFTELTGESTDTQYF	TGCAGCGTTCCCAAGCGGGGTTTTACCGAACTTACCGGGGAAAGCACAGATACGCAGTATTTT
TRBV7-9	NA	TRBJ1-2	TRBD1	CASSWDSGYGYTF	TGTGCCAGCAGCTGGGACAGCGGCTATGGCTACACCTTC
TRBV4-1	once	TRBJ1-1	NA	CASSQGTSGEAFF	TGCGCCAGCAGCCAAGGTACGTCAGGAGAAGCTTTCTTT
TRBV28	NA	TRBJ2-6	NA	CASSSPAGTGANVLTF	TGTGCCAGCAGTTCCCCGGCAGGGACCGGGGCCAACGTCCTGACTTTC
TRBV6-6	many	TRBJ2-5	NA	CASSRIQETQYF	TGTGCCAGCAGCCGGATCCAAGAGACCCAGTACTTC
TRBV10-3	few	TRBJ2-5	NA	CAITKGPAQETQYF	TGTGCCATCACCAAAGGTCCGGCACAAGAGACCCAGTACTTC
TRBV10-2	NA	TRBJ1-5	TRBD1	CASSEPGQRSLPQHF	TGCGCCAGCAGTGAGCCGGGACAGAGGTCTTTGCCCCAGCATTTT
TRBV7-2	few	TRBJ1-5	NA	CASSLGALRVGNQPQHF	TGTGCCAGCAGCTTAGGGGCATTGAGGGTTGGCAATCAGCCCCAGCATTTT
TRBV7-2	NA	TRBJ2-1	NA	CASSFSAGYNEQFF	TGTGCCAGCAGCTTTTCAGCCGGCTACAATGAGCAGTTCTTC
TRBV4-1	few	TRBJ2-5	TRBD2	CASSRAGGPMETQYF	TGCGCCAGCAGCCGAGCGGGGGGGCCGATGGAGACCCAGTACTTC
TRBV27	once	TRBJ2-2	NA	CASKETNTGELFF	TGTGCCAGCAAGGAGACGAACACCGGGGAGCTGTTTTTT
TRBV4-1	few	TRBJ1-6	NA	CASSPWGRKFYNSPLHF	TGCGCCAGCAGCCCCTGGGGACGGAAGTTTTATAATTCACCCCTCCACTTT
TRBV3-1	few	TRBJ2-5	NA	CASSQGRSETQYF	TGTGCCAGCAGCCAAGGGAGATCAGAGACCCAGTACTTC
TRBV5-1	NA	TRBJ2-4	NA	CASSLNSYEAKNIQYF	TGCGCCAGCAGCTTGAACAGTTATGAGGCCAAAAACATTCAGTACTTC
TRBV5-6	few	TRBJ2-5	TRBD2	CASSLELAVKETQYF	TGTGCCAGCAGCTTGGAACTAGCGGTGAAAGAGACCCAGTACTTC
TRBV27	few	TRBJ1-5	NA	CASSLKGPPFNQPQHF	TGTGCCAGCAGTTTAAAGGGGCCACCTTTCAATCAGCCCCAGCATTTT
TRBV20-1	NA	TRBJ1-1	TRBD1	CSARYRGNTEAFF	TGCAGTGCTAGATACAGGGGAAATACTGAAGCTTTCTTT
TRBV20-1	few	TRBJ2-7	TRBD1	CSAGRDRGRVHEQYF	TGCAGTGCTGGCCGGGACAGGGGGCGCGTCCACGAGCAGTACTTC
TRBV5-1	few	TRBJ2-1	NA	CASSLWGDTVEQFF	TGCGCCAGCAGCTTATGGGGCGATACGGTAGAGCAGTTCTTC
TRBV6-5	NA	TRBJ2-1	TRBD2	CASSYLMGGGYNEQFF	TGTGCCAGCAGTTACCTTATGGGCGGGGGGTACAATGAGCAGTTCTTC
TRBV5-4	NA	TRBJ1-1	TRBD1	CASSQRQGENTEAFF	TGTGCCAGCAGCCAAAGACAGGGGGAGAACACTGAAGCTTTCTTT
TRBV20-1	few	TRBJ2-3	NA	CSASPGRRGDTQYF	TGCAGTGCTAGTCCCGGACGGCGGGGAGATACGCAGTATTTT
TRBV3-1	NA	TRBJ1-1	NA	CASSQDTPTEAFF	TGTGCCAGCAGCCAAGATACCCCCACTGAAGCTTTCTTT
TRBV10-3	many	TRBJ2-3	NA	CAIRGTDTQYF	TGTGCCATCAGGGGAACAGATACGCAGTATTTT
TRBV6-5	few	TRBJ1-1	NA	CASSIRGTEAFF	TGTGCCAGCAGTATAAGGGGCACTGAAGCTTTCTTT
TRBV29-1	NA	TRBJ1-1	TRBD1	CSVRDRNTEAFF	TGCAGCGTTAGGGACAGAAACACTGAAGCCTTCTTT
TRBV4-1	NA	TRBJ2-3	NA	CASSPADPPHTDTQYF	TGCGCCAGCAGCCCAGCGGACCCGCCCCACACAGATACGCAGTATTTT
TRBV3-1	once	TRBJ1-1	NA	CASSQGAGQTFF	TGTGCCAGCAGCCAAGGCGCAGGGCAGACTTTCTTT
TRBV5-1	few	TRBJ2-5	NA	CASSSQTGETQYF	TGCGCCAGCAGCTCCCAGACAGGAGAGACCCAGTACTTC
TRBV20-1	NA	TRBJ2-7	NA	CSARRSGIDEQYF	TGCAGTGCTAGGAGATCGGGGATCGACGAGCAGTACTTC
TRBV5-1	NA	TRBJ2-3	NA	CASSTGLLADTQYF	TGCGCCAGCAGCACGGGACTGTTAGCAGATACGCAGTATTTT
TRBV6-1	NA	TRBJ1-5	NA	CAGSEYGASYQPQHF	TGTGCCGGCAGTGAATATGGGGCATCTTATCAGCCCCAGCATTTT
TRBV6-5	NA	TRBJ1-1	TRBD1	CASRNSPRGAGGTEAFF	TGTGCCAGCAGAAACTCGCCGAGAGGTGCAGGGGGCACTGAAGCTTTCTTT
TRBV29-1	many	TRBJ1-1	NA	CSVGRTGNTEAFF	TGCAGCGTTGGACGTACAGGGAACACTGAAGCTTTCTTT
TRBV12-3/TRBV12-4	NA	TRBJ2-3	TRBD2	CASSVTSGGRRTQYF	TGTGCCAGCAGCGTGACTAGCGGGGGGAGGAGAACGCAGTATTTT
TRBV5-4	NA	TRBJ2-7	NA	CASSSNQGEQDF	TGTGCCAGCAGCTCAAACCAGGGCGAGCAGGACTTC
TRBV2	NA	TRBJ2-1	NA	CASLVGHEQFF	TGTGCCAGCTTGGTTGGGCATGAGCAGTTCTTC
TRBV5-1	NA	TRBJ2-5	TRBD1	CASSSTGGIETQYF	TGCGCCAGCAGTTCGACAGGGGGAATTGAGACCCAGTACTTC
TRBV10-2	few	TRBJ2-5	NA	CASSDPLALSPETQYF	TGCGCCAGCAGTGACCCCCTTGCCTTGTCGCCGGAGACCCAGTACTTC
TRBV5-5	NA	TRBJ2-7	NA	CASRLIQGDYEQYF	TGTGCCAGCAGACTAATACAGGGAGACTACGAGCAGTACTTC
TRBV7-9	NA	TRBJ2-7	NA	CASSHMGQDYEQYF	TGTGCCAGCAGCCATATGGGGCAGGACTACGAGCAGTACTTC
TRBV7-9	few	TRBJ2-3	TRBD1	CASSQRQGFTDTQYF	TGTGCCAGCAGCCAACGACAGGGGTTCACAGATACGCAGTATTTT
TRBV20-1	few	TRBJ1-1	TRBD1	CSARETAGQGGTEAFF	TGCAGTGCTAGAGAAACGGCAGGACAGGGGGGCACTGAAGCTTTCTTT
TRBV4-1	NA	TRBJ1-2	TRBD1	CASSQDRGGGGYTF	TGCGCCAGCAGCCAAGATCGAGGAGGGGGCGGCTACACCTTC
TRBV11-2	few	TRBJ2-3	TRBD2	CASSSLGLAENTDTQYF	TGTGCCAGCAGTTCACTCGGACTAGCGGAAAACACAGATACGCAGTATTTT
TRBV9	few	TRBJ2-1	NA	CASSTEGVGEQFF	TGTGCCAGCAGCACTGAAGGGGTGGGTGAGCAGTTCTTC
TRBV6-1	NA	TRBJ2-1	TRBD1	CASRPQLSGGVYNEQFF	TGTGCCAGCAGGCCCCAGTTGTCAGGGGGAGTCTACAATGAGCAGTTCTTC
TRBV5-8	few	TRBJ2-5	NA	CASRMDILETQYF	TGTGCCAGCAGGATGGACATTCTGGAGACCCAGTACTTC
TRBV12-3/TRBV12-4	NA	TRBJ2-5	TRBD1	CASSLTRGKETQYF	TGTGCCAGCAGTTTAACCAGGGGGAAAGAGACCCAGTACTTC
TRBV7-9	many	TRBJ2-3	TRBD1	CASSLTGSTDTQYF	TGCGCCAGCAGCTTGACAGGGAGCACAGATACGCAGTATTTT
TRBV4-1	NA	TRBJ2-7	TRBD1	CASSLGDRGPSYEQYF	TGCGCCAGCAGCCTCGGGGACAGGGGGCCGAGCTACGAGCAGTACTTC